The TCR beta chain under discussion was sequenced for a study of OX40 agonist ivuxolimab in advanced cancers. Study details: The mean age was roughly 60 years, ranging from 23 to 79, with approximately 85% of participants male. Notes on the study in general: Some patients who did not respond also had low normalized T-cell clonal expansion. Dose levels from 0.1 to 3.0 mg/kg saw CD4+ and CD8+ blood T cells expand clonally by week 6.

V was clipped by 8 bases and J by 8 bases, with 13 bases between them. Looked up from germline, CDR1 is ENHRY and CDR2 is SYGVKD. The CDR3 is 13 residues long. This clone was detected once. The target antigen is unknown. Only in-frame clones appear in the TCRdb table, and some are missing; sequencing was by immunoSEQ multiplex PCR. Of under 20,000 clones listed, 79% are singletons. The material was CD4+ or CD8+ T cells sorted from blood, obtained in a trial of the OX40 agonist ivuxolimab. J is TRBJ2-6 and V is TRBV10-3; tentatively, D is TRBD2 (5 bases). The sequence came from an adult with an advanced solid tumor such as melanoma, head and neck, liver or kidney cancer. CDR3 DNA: TGTGCCATCGAAGAGGGAGAGACCAACGTCCTGACTTTC. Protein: CAIEEGETNVLTF.